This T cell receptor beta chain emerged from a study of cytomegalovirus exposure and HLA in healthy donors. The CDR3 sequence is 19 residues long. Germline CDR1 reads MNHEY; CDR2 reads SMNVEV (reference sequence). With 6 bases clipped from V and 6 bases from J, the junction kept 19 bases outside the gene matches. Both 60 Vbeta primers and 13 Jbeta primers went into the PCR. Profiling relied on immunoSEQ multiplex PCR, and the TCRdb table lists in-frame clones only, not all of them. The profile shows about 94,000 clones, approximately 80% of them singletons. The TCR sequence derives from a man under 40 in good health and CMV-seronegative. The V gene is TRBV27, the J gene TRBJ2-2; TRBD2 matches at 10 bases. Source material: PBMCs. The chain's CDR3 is CASSSAGLAKRGGPGELFF. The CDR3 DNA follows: TGTGCCAGCAGCTCCGCGGGACTAGCGAAGAGGGGGGGTCCCGGGGAGCTGTTTTTT.